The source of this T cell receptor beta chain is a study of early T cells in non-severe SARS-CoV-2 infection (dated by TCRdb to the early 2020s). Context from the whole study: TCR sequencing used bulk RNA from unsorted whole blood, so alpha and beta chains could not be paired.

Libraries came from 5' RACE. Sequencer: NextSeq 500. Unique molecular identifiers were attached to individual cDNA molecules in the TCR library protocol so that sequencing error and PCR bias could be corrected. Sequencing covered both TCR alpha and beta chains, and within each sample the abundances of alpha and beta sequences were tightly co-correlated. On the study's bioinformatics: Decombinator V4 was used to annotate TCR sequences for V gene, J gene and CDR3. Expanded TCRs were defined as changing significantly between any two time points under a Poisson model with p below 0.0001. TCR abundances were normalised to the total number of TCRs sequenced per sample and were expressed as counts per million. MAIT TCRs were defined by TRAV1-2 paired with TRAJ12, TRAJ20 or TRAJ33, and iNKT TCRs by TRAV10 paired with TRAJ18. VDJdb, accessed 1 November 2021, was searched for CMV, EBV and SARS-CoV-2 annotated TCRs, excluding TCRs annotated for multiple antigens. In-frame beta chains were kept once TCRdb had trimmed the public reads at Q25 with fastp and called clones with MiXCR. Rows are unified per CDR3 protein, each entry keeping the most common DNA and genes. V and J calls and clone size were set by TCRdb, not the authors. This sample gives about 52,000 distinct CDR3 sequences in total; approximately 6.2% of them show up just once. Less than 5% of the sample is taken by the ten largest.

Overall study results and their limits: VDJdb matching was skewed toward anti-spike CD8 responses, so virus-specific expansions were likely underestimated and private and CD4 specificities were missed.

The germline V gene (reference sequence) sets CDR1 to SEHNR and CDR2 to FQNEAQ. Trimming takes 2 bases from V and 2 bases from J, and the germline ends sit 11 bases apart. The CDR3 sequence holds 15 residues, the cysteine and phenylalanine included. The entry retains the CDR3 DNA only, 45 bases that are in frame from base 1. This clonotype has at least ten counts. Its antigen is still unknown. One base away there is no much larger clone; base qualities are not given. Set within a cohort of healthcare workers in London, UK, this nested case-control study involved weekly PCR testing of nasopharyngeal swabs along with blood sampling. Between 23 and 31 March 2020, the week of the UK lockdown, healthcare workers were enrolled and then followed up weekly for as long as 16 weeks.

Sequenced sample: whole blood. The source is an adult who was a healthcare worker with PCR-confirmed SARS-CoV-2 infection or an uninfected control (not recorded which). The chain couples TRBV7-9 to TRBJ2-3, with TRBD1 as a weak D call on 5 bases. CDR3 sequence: CASSLSRAFTDTQYF. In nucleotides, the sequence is TGTGCCAGCAGCTTAAGCAGGGCCTTCACAGATACGCAGTATTTT.